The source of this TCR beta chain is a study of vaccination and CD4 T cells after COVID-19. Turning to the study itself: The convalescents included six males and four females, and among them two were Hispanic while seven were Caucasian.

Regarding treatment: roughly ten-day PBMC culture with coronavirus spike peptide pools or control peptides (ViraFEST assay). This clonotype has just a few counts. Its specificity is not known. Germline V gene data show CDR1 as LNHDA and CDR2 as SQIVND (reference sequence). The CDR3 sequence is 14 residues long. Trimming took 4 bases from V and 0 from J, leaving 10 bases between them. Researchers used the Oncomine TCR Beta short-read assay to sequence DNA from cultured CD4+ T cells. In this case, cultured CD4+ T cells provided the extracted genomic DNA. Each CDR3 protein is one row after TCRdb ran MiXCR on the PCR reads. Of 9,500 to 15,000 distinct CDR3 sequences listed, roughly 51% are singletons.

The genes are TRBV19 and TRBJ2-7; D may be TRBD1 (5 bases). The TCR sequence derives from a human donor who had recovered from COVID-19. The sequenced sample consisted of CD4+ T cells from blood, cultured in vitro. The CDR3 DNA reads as TGTGCCAGTAGTACCCACAGGAGCTCCTACGAGCAGTACTTC. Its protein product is CASSTHRSSYEQYF.